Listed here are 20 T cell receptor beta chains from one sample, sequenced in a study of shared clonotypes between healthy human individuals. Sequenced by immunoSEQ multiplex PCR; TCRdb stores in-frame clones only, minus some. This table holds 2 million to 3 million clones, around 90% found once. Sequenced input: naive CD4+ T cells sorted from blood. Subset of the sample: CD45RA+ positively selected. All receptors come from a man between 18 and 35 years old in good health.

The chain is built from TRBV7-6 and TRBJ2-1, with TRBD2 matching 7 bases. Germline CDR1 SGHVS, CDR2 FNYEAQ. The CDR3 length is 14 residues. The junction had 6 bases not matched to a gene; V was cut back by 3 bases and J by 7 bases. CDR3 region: CASSFGLDWNEQFF. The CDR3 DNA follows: TGTGCCAGCAGCTTTGGACTAGACTGGAATGAGCAGTTCTTC.

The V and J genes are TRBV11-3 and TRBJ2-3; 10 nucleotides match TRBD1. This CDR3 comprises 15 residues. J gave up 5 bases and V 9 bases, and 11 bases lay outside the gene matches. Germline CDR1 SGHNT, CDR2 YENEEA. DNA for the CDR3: TGTGCCAGTTCCGCCGGGACAGGGGTGGTAGATACGCAGTATTTT. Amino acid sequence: CASSAGTGVVDTQYF.

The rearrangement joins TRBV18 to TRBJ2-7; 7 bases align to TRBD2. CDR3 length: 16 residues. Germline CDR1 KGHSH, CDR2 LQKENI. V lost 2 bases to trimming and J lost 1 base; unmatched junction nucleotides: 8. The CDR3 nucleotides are TGTGCCAGCTCACCAACTAGCGTTCGAACATCCTACGAGCAGTACTTC. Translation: CASSPTSVRTSYEQYF.

The CDR3 bases are TGTGCCACCTCAGCGGGATTCCAAGAGACCCAGTACTTC. This translates into CATSAGFQETQYF. This chain links TRBV6-1 with TRBJ2-5; 7 bases fit TRBD2. The J segment lost 1 base and the V segment lost 10 bases, leaving 6 bases of the junction unmatched. The CDR3 is 13 amino acids. Germline V gene data show CDR1 as MNHNS and CDR2 as SASEGT.

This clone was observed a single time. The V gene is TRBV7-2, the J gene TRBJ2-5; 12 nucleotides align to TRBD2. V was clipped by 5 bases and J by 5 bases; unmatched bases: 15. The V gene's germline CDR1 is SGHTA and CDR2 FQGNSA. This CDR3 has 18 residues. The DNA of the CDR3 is TGTGCCAGCAGCCGAACCCTAGCGGGAGGGACCCCTCGCGAGACCCAGTACTTC. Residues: CASSRTLAGGTPRETQYF.

The CDR3 reads CASSLRVADTQYF. CDR3 DNA sequence: TGTGCCAGCAGCTTGCGTGTTGCAGATACGCAGTATTTT. The chain employs TRBV5-4 and TRBJ2-3; D gene unclear. V was pared by 1 base and J by 4 bases, with 7 bases between. Germline CDR1 SGHNT, CDR2 YYREEE (reference sequence). The CDR3 length is 13 residues.

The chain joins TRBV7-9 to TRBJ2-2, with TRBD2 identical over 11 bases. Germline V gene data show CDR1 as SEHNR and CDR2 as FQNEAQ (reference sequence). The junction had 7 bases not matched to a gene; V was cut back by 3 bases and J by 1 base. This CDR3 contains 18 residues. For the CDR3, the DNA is TGTGCCAGCAGCTTTTACTCCGGGACTAGCGGGAACACCGGGGAGCTGTTTTTT. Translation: CASSFYSGTSGNTGELFF.

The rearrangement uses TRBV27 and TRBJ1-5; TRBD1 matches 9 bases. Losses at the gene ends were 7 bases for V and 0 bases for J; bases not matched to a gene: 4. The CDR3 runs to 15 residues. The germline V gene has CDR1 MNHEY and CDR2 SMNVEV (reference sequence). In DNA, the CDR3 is TGTGCCAGCAATACAGGGGGCTATAGCAATCAGCCCCAGCATTTT. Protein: CASNTGGYSNQPQHF.

In nucleotides, the CDR3 is TGTGCCATCAGTGAGACCCTACGGGAAAAACTGTTTTTT. Translation: CAISETLREKLFF. The chain uses TRBV10-3 and TRBJ1-4; unclear D gene. The CDR3 length is 13 residues. V shed 2 bases and J shed 8 bases, with 9 bases lying between them. In germline, CDR1 is ENHRY, CDR2 SYGVKD.

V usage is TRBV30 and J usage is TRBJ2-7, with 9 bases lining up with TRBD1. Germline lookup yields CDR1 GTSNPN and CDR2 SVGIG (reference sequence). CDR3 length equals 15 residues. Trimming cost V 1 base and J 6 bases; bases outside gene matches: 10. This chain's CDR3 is CAWSAIRDRVREQYF. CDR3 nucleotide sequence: TGTGCCTGGAGTGCGATTCGGGACAGGGTACGCGAGCAGTACTTC.

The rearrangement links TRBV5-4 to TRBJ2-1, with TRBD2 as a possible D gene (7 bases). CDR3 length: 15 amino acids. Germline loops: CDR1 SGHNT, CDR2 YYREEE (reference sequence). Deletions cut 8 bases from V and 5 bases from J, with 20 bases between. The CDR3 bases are TGTGCCAGTAGTCCACCGGGGGGACAACACAATGAGCAGTTCTTC. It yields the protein CASSPPGGQHNEQFF.

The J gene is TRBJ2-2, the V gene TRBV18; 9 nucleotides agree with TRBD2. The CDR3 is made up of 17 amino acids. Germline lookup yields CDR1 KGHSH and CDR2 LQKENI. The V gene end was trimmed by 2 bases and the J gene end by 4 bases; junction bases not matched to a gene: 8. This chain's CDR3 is CASSPSLAGFRTGELFF. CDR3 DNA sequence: TGTGCCAGCTCACCATCTCTAGCGGGATTTCGCACCGGGGAGCTGTTTTTT.

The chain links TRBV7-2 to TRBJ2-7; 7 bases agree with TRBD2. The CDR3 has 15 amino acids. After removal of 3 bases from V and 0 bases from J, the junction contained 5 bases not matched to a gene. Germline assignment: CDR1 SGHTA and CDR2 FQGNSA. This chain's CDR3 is CASSFPGRSSYEQYF. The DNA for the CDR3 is TGTGCCAGCAGCTTTCCCGGGAGGAGCTCCTACGAGCAGTACTTC. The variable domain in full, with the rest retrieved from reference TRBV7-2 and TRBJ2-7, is GAGVSQSPSNKVTEKGKDVELRCDPISGHTALYWYRQSLGQGLEFLIYFQGNSAPDKSGLPSDRFSAERTGGSVSTLTIQRTQQEDSAVYLCASSFPGRSSYEQYFGPGTRLTVT.

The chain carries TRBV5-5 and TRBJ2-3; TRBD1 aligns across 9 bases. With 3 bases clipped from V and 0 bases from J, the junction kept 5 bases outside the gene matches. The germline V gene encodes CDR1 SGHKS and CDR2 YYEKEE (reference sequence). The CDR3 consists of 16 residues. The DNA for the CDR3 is TGTGCCAGCAGCTGGATGACAGGGGGAAGCACAGATACGCAGTATTTT. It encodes CASSWMTGGSTDTQYF.

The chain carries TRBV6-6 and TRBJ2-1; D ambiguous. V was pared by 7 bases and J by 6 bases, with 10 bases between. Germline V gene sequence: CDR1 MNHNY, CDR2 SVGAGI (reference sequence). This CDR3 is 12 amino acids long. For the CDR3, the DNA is TGTGCCAGCAATTTACATCCCAATGAGCAGTTCTTC. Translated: CASNLHPNEQFF.

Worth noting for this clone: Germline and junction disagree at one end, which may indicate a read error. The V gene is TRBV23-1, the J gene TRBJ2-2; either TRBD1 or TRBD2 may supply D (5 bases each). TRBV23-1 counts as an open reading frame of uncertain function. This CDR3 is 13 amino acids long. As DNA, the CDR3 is TGTGGGGACGTCAAAACGGACACCGGGGAGCTGTTTTTT. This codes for CGDVKTDTGELFF.

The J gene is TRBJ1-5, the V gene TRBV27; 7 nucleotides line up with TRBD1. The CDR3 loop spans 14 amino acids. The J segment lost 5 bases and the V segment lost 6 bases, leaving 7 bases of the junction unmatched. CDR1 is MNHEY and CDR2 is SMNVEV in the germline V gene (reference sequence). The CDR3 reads CASSPNRGDQPQHF. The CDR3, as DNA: TGTGCCAGCAGCCCTAACAGGGGCGATCAGCCCCAGCATTTT.

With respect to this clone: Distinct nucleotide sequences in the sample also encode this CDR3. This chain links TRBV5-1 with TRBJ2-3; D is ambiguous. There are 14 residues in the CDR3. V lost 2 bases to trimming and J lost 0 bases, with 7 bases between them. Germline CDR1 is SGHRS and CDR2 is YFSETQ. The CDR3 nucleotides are TGCGCCAGCAGCTTCGGACCAAGCACAGATACGCAGTATTTT. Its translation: CASSFGPSTDTQYF.

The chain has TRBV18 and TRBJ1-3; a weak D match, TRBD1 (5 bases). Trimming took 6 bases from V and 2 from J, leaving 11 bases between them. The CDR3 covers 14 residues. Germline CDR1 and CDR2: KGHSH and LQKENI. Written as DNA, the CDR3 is TGTGCCAGCTCTCGGACGGGGGCTGGAAACACCATATATTTT. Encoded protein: CASSRTGAGNTIYF.

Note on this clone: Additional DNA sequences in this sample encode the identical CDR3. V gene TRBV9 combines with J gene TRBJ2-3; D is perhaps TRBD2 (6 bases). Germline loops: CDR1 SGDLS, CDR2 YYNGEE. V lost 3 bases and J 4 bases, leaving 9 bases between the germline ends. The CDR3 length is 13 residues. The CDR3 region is CASSARLADTQYF. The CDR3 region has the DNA TGTGCCAGCAGCGCCAGACTAGCAGATACGCAGTATTTT.